This TCR beta chain derives from a study of PD-1 blockade in classical Hodgkin lymphoma. General study results and limits: Factors driving the repertoire differences, possibly disease activity or prior therapy, remain undefined. Those starting nivolumab under 1 year post-ASCT were excluded.

Notes on this clone: The target antigen is unknown.

J lost 0 bases, V lost 5 bases, and 8 bases had no gene match. The CDR3 length is 16 residues. Looked up from germline, CDR1 is SEHNR and CDR2 is FQNEAQ (reference sequence). Relapse was seen in all patients after autologous stem cell transplantation, and brentuximab vedotin exposure was variable. Data came from immunoSEQ multiplex PCR; TCRdb stores just in-frame clones and leaves some out. The sample carries about 58,000 clones, 88% recorded once. The TCR sequence derives from a human donor with classical Hodgkin lymphoma. Sample: peripheral blood mononuclear cells (PBMCs), taken before the second cycle of nivolumab. The rearrangement uses TRBV7-9 and TRBJ2-3; 7 bases align to TRBD2. DNA of the CDR3: TGTGCCAGCAGCAAAGGGTCGGGGGGTAGCACAGATACGCAGTATTTT. The encoded protein is CASSKGSGGSTDTQYF.